These T cell receptor beta chains were read from a single sample in a study of T cell responses to AZD1222 COVID-19 vaccine. Measured with immunoSEQ multiplex PCR; TCRdb has only the in-frame clones, and not every one. The sample consists of around 130,000 clones, roughly 91% of them appearing once. Sequences were derived from peripheral blood, sampled on day 0 of AZD1222 vaccination. The receptors shown here come from an adult in good health. Each CDR3 is given with its conserved first and last residue. D genes are given only for firm matches. A clone size is listed for some rows: how often the clone was seen (once, few, many), or a class if it is expanded.

NA	TRBV5-1	TRBJ1-2	NA	13	CASSLEGAGGYTF	TGCGCCAGCAGCTTGGAAGGGGCCGGGGGCTACACCTTC
NA	TRBV10-3	TRBJ2-1	NA	14	CAISEFAGNNEQFF	TGTGCCATCAGTGAATTTGCGGGGAACAATGAGCAGTTCTTC
NA	TRBV4-1	TRBJ1-3	NA	14	CASSRDWTGNTIYF	TGCGCCAGCAGCCGAGACTGGACTGGAAACACCATATATTTT
NA	TRBV2	TRBJ1-1	NA	13	CASSEQGNTEAFF	TGTGCCAGCAGTGAACAGGGGAACACTGAAGCTTTCTTT
once	TRBV19	TRBJ1-1	TRBD1	14	CASSIGAGTVDAFF	TGTGCCAGTAGTATAGGCGCCGGGACAGTCGATGCTTTCTTT
NA	TRBV15	TRBJ2-5	NA	13	CATSGGQQETQYF	TGTGCCACCAGCGGAGGACAGCAAGAGACCCAGTACTTC
NA	TRBV6-5	TRBJ1-2	NA	14	CASSYTATSYGYTF	TGTGCCAGCAGTTATACAGCTACTAGCTATGGCTACACCTTC
NA	TRBV10-1	TRBJ2-1	NA	13	CASSLTRYNEQFF	TGCGCCAGCAGTCTGACTAGATACAATGAGCAGTTCTTC
once	TRBV2	TRBJ2-4	NA	11	CATLAKNIQYF	TGTGCCACCTTAGCCAAAAACATTCAGTACTTC
NA	TRBV5-1	TRBJ1-2	TRBD1	15	CASSLSGTGIESYTF	TGCGCCAGCAGCTTAAGTGGGACAGGCATTGAGAGCTACACCTTC
NA	TRBV5-1	TRBJ2-7	TRBD1	15	CASSLGDRVTYEQYF	TGCGCCAGCAGCTTGGGGGACAGAGTAACCTACGAGCAGTACTTC
NA	TRBV27	TRBJ1-2	NA	13	CASSFGPVYGYTF	TGTGCCAGCAGTTTCGGACCGGTATATGGCTACACCTTC
NA	TRBV11-2	TRBJ2-1	TRBD2	16	CASSFSQRESYNEQFF	TGTGCCAGCAGCTTCTCCCAGCGGGAGTCCTACAATGAGCAGTTCTTC
NA	TRBV5-7	TRBJ2-1	NA	15	CASSLRATVGNEQFF	TGTGCCAGCAGCTTGCGTGCGACTGTCGGCAATGAGCAGTTCTTC
NA	TRBV12-3/TRBV12-4	TRBJ1-1	TRBD1	12	CASKQGWTEAFF	TGTGCCAGCAAACAGGGGTGGACTGAAGCTTTCTTT
NA	TRBV11-2	TRBJ2-7	NA	15	CASSTGSTRPEEQYF	TGTGCCAGCAGCACCGGGTCGACCCGACCAGAGGAGCAGTACTTC
NA	TRBV27	TRBJ2-2	NA	14	CASSLELAGGELFF	TGTGCCAGCAGTTTGGAACTAGCCGGCGGGGAGCTGTTTTTT
NA	TRBV18	TRBJ1-2	NA	15	CASSPSDSPGGGYTF	TGTGCCAGCTCACCTTCGGACAGCCCTGGCGGTGGCTACACCTTC
NA	TRBV7-2	TRBJ2-3	TRBD1	15	CASSLRGQFTDTQYF	TGTGCCAGCAGCTTAAGGGGACAGTTCACAGATACGCAGTATTTT
NA	TRBV6-5	TRBJ1-3	NA	16	CASSFTGSFSGNTIYF	TGTGCCAGCAGTTTTACAGGGAGTTTCTCTGGAAACACCATATATTTT
NA	TRBV5-6	TRBJ2-5	NA	18	CASSLAKSGAPKQETQYF	TGTGCCAGCAGCTTGGCCAAGTCGGGGGCCCCTAAACAAGAGACCCAGTACTTC
many	TRBV19	TRBJ2-7	TRBD2	14	CASSRTSGRYEQYF	TGTGCCAGTAGTCGGACTAGCGGGAGGTACGAGCAGTACTTC
NA	TRBV29-1	TRBJ2-1	TRBD1	16	CSVEGPTGSSYNEQFF	TGCAGCGTTGAAGGCCCGACAGGGAGCTCCTACAATGAGCAGTTCTTC
NA	TRBV28	TRBJ2-7	TRBD2	14	CASSFGGRALEQYF	TGTGCCAGCAGTTTTGGCGGGAGGGCCCTCGAGCAGTACTTC
once	TRBV18	TRBJ2-5	TRBD2	15	CASSRGTRAEETQYF	TGTGCCAGCTCAAGAGGGACTAGGGCGGAGGAGACCCAGTACTTC
NA	TRBV9	TRBJ2-1	NA	15	CASSAEGSSLRGQFF	TGTGCCAGCAGCGCAGAGGGGTCGAGTCTTCGAGGACAGTTCTTC
NA	TRBV18	TRBJ2-7	TRBD2	16	CASSPPGTSVLLEQYF	TGTGCCAGCTCACCACCCGGGACTAGCGTCCTCTTGGAGCAGTACTTC
NA	TRBV6-2/TRBV6-3	TRBJ2-2	NA	17	CASSPWAWKGRTGELFF	TGTGCCAGCAGCCCATGGGCTTGGAAAGGTCGGACCGGGGAGCTGTTTTTT
once	TRBV5-6	TRBJ2-1	TRBD1	15	CASSLAGGQGVEQFF	TGTGCCAGCAGCTTGGCCGGGGGACAGGGTGTTGAGCAGTTCTTC
NA	TRBV11-3	TRBJ2-2	TRBD2	16	CASSPLAGIPTGELFF	TGTGCCAGCAGCCCTCTAGCGGGAATCCCCACCGGGGAGCTGTTTTTT
NA	TRBV27	TRBJ2-1	NA	14	CASSFSSEYNEQFF	TGTGCCAGCAGTTTTTCCTCCGAATACAATGAGCAGTTCTTC
NA	TRBV30	TRBJ1-3	NA	17	CAWSAQRGKFVENTIYF	TGTGCCTGGAGCGCCCAGAGGGGGAAATTTGTGGAAAACACCATATATTTT
NA	TRBV5-8	TRBJ1-2	NA	13	CASSPRLGYGYTF	TGTGCCAGCAGCCCTCGACTGGGCTATGGCTACACCTTC
NA	TRBV19	TRBJ2-5	NA	13	CASSIVSEETQYF	TGTGCCAGTAGTATTGTGTCGGAAGAGACCCAGTACTTC
few	TRBV5-1	TRBJ1-1	NA	11	CASTTTGEAFF	TGCGCCAGCACCACAACAGGGGAAGCTTTCTTT
NA	TRBV5-6	TRBJ1-1	TRBD1	14	CASSLVPGQGEAFF	TGTGCCAGCAGTTTAGTACCGGGACAGGGGGAAGCTTTCTTT
NA	TRBV5-1	TRBJ2-7	TRBD2	19	CASSPDLPQRTSGRREQYF	TGCGCCAGCAGCCCCGACCTGCCCCAACGGACTAGCGGGAGAAGGGAGCAGTACTTC
NA	TRBV5-1	TRBJ1-5	NA	14	CASSLLAGDQPQHF	TGCGCCAGCAGCTTGTTGGCAGGAGATCAGCCCCAGCATTTT
NA	TRBV30	TRBJ1-3	NA	11	CAWGAGNTIYF	TGTGCCTGGGGGGCTGGAAACACCATATATTTT
once	TRBV5-6	TRBJ1-5	NA	14	CASSLIGGGQPQHF	TGTGCCAGCAGCTTGATCGGGGGAGGACAGCCCCAGCATTTT
NA	TRBV19	TRBJ2-6	NA	18	CASSMRGPISSGANVLTF	TGTGCCAGTAGTATGCGGGGACCGATAAGCTCTGGGGCCAACGTCCTGACTTTC
NA	TRBV5-4	TRBJ2-5	TRBD2	16	CASSSGTAGGQETQYF	TGTGCCAGCAGCTCAGGGACAGCGGGAGGGCAAGAGACCCAGTACTTC
NA	TRBV11-3	TRBJ2-1	TRBD2	14	CASGTSGTYNEQFF	TGTGCCAGTGGGACTAGCGGGACCTACAATGAGCAGTTCTTC
once	TRBV7-6	TRBJ2-1	NA	16	CASSLVGDSTYNEQFF	TGTGCCAGCAGCTTAGTAGGGGACTCTACCTACAATGAGCAGTTCTTC
NA	TRBV19	TRBJ1-5	TRBD1	20	CASSMLRDSGPHTDNQPQHF	TGTGCCAGTAGTATGCTCCGGGACAGTGGACCCCATACCGACAATCAGCCCCAGCATTTT
NA	TRBV18	TRBJ2-3	NA	17	CASSPLPLAKVGDTQYF	TGTGCCAGCTCACCACTGCCCCTAGCGAAGGTGGGAGATACGCAGTATTTT
NA	TRBV3-1/TRBV3-2	TRBJ1-1	NA	15	CASSQVPFEGTEAFF	TGTGCCAGCAGCCAAGTCCCCTTTGAGGGTACTGAAGCTTTCTTT
NA	TRBV7-7	TRBJ1-1	NA	18	CASSPRWTVRDSNTEAFF	TGTGCCAGCAGCCCGAGGTGGACAGTGAGGGACTCGAACACTGAAGCTTTCTTT
few	TRBV27	TRBJ2-1	TRBD2	19	CASSLFPGVAGSPYNEQFF	TGTGCCAGCAGTTTATTTCCAGGGGTAGCGGGATCTCCCTACAATGAGCAGTTCTTC
NA	TRBV27	TRBJ2-7	TRBD2	15	CASSLGLGLNYEQYF	TGTGCCAGCAGTTTAGGACTAGGCTTGAACTACGAGCAGTACTTC
NA	TRBV5-5	TRBJ1-4	NA	18	CASSRLIEQGFGNEKLFF	TGTGCCAGCAGCCGACTAATTGAACAGGGCTTCGGGAATGAAAAACTGTTTTTT
NA	TRBV14	TRBJ2-1	NA	17	CASSQGSGGTSYNEQFF	TGTGCCAGCAGCCAAGGGAGTGGCGGTACCTCCTACAATGAGCAGTTCTTC
NA	TRBV4-2	TRBJ1-1	NA	16	CASSRVRARGDTEAFF	TGTGCCAGCAGCCGCGTAAGGGCCCGGGGAGACACTGAAGCTTTCTTT